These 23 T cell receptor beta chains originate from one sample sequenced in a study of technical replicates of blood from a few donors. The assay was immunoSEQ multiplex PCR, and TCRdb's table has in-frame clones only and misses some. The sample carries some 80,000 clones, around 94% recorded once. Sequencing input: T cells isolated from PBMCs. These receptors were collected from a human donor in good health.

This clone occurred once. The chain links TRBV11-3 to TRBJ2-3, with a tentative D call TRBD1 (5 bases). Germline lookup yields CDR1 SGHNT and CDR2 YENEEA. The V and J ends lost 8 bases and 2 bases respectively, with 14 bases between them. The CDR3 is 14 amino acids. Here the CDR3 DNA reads TGTGCCAGCTCCGCAGGGATTTCCACAGATACGCAGTATTTT. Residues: CASSAGISTDTQYF.

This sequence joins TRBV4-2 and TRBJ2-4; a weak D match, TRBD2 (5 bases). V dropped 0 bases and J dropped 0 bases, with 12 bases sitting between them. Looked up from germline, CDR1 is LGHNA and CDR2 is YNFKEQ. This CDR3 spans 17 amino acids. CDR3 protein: CASSQDPGYGAKNIQYF. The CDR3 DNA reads TGTGCCAGCAGCCAAGATCCGGGGTACGGAGCCAAAAACATTCAGTACTTC.

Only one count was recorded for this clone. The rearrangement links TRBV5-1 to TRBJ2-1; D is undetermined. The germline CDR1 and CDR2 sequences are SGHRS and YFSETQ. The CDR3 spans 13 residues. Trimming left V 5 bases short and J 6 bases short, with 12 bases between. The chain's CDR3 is CASSPQLGNEQFF. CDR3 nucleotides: TGCGCCAGCAGTCCGCAACTTGGCAATGAGCAGTTCTTC.

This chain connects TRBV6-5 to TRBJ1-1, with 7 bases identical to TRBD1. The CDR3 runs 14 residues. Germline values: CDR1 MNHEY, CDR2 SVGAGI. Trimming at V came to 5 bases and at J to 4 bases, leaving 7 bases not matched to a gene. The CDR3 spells CASSPTTGVTEAFF. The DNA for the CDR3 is TGTGCCAGCAGTCCCACAACAGGGGTCACTGAAGCTTTCTTT.

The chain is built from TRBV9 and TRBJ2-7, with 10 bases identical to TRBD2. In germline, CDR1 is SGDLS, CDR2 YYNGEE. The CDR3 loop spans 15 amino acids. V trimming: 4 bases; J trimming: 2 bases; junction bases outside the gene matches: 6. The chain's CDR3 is CASSSSGSNTYEQYF. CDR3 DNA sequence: TGTGCCAGCAGCTCTAGCGGGAGTAATACCTACGAGCAGTACTTC.

CDR3 residues: CASTEDRIGGYTF. CDR3 DNA sequence: TGTGCCAGCACAGAGGACAGGATAGGAGGCTACACCTTC. This chain joins TRBV11-2 and TRBJ1-2; the match to TRBD1 covers 7 bases. There are 13 residues in the CDR3. With 7 bases clipped from V and 8 bases from J, the junction kept 10 bases outside the gene matches. Germline lookup yields CDR1 SGHAT and CDR2 FQNNGV.

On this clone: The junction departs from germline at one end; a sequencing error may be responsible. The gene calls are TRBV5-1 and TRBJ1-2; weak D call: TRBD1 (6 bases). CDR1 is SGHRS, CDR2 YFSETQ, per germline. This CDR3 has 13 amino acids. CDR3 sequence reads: CASRLDSNYGYTF. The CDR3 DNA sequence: TGCGCCAGCAGATTGGACAGTAACTATGGCTACACCTTC. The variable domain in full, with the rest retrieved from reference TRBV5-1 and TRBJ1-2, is KAGVTQTPRYLIKTRGQQVTLSCSPISGHRSVSWYQQTPGQGLQFLFEYFSETQRNKGNFPGRFSGRQFSNSRSEMNVSTLELGDSALYLCASRLDSNYGYTFGSGTRLTVV.

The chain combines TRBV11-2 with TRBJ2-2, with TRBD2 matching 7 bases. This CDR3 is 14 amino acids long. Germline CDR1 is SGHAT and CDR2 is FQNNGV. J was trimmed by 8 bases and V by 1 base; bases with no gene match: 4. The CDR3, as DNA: TGTGCCAGCAGCTTAGCGGGGGGAGCAGGGGAGCTGTTTTTT. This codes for CASSLAGGAGELFF.

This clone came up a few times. In DNA, the CDR3 is TGTGCCAGCAGCCTGGACTATGAGCAGTTCTTC. It translates to CASSLDYEQFF. The chain has TRBV6-5 and TRBJ2-1; maybe TRBD2 (5 bases). V gave up 6 bases and J gave up 8 bases, with 8 bases separating them. From germline, CDR1 is MNHEY and CDR2 SVGAGI. The length of the CDR3 is 11 residues.

CDR3 loop: CASEGGSNYGYTF. The CDR3 DNA follows: TGTGCCAGTGAGGGAGGGAGTAACTATGGCTACACCTTC. V usage is TRBV19 and J usage is TRBJ1-2; no definite D call. Trimming removed 8 bases at V and 1 base at J, with 11 bases between. The germline V gene has CDR1 LNHDA and CDR2 SQIVND (reference sequence). The CDR3 totals 13 residues.

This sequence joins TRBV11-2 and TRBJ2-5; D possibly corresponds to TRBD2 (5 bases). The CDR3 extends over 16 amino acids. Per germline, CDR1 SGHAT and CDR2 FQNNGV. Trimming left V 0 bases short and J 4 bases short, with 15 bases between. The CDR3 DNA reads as TGTGCCAGCAGCTTAGATACTAGTATCGCGGGAGAGACCCAGTACTTC. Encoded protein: CASSLDTSIAGETQYF.

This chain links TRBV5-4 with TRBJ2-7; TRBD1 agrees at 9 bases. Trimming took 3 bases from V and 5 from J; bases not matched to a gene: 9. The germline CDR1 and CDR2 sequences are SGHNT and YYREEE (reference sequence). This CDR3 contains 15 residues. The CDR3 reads CASSYPGTGYNEQYF. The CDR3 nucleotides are TGTGCCAGCAGCTACCCCGGGACAGGGTACAACGAGCAGTACTTC.

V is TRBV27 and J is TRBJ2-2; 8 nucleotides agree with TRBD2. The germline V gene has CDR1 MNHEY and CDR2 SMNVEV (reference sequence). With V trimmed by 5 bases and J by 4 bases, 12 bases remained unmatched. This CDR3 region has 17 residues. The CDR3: CASSPTTAGGTTGELFF. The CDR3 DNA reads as TGTGCCAGCAGTCCTACTACGGCGGGAGGAACCACCGGGGAGCTGTTTTTT.

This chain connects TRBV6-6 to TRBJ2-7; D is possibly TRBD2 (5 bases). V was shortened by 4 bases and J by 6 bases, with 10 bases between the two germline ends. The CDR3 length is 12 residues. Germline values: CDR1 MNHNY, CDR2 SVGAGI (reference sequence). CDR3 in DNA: TGTGCCAGCAGTTGGGGAGAGGGCGAGCAGTACTTC. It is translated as CASSWGEGEQYF.

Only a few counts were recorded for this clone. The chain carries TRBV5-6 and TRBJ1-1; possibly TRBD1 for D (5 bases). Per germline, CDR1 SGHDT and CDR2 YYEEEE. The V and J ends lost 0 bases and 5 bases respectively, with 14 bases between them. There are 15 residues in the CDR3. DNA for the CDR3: TGTGCCAGCAGCTTGGTTCCCGGGGGGTTTACTGAAGCTTTCTTT. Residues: CASSLVPGGFTEAFF.

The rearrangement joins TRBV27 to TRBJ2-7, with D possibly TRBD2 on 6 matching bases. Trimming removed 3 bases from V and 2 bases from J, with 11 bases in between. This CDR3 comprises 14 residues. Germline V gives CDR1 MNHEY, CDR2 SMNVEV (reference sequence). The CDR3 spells CASSFGAGTYEQYF. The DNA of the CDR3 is TGTGCCAGCAGTTTTGGAGCGGGCACCTACGAGCAGTACTTC.

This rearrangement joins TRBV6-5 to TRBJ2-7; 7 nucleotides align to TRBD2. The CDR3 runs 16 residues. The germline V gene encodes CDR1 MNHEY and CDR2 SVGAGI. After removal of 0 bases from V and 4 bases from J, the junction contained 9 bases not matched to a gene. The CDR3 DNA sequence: TGTGCCAGCAGTTACTCGAGCGGGACGGACGCTTACGAGCAGTACTTC. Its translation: CASSYSSGTDAYEQYF.

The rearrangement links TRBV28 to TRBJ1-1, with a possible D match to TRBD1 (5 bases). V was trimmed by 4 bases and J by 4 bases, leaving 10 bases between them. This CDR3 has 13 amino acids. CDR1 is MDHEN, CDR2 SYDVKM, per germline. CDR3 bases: TGTGCCAGCAGTTACCAGGGTTCCACTGAAGCTTTCTTT. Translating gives CASSYQGSTEAFF.

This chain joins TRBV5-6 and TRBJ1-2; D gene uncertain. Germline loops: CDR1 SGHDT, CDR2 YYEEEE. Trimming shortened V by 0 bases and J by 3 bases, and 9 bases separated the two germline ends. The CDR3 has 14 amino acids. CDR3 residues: CASSLGAQDYGYTF. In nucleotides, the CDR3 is TGTGCCAGCAGCTTGGGGGCGCAGGACTATGGCTACACCTTC.

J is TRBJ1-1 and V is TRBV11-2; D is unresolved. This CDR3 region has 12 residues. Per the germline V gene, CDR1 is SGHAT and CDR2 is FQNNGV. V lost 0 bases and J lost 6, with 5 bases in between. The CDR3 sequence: CASSLELPEAFF. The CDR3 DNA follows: TGTGCCAGCAGCTTAGAACTGCCTGAAGCTTTCTTT. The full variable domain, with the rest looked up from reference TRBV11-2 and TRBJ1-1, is EAGVAQSPRYKIIEKRQSVAFWCNPISGHATLYWYQQILGQGPKLLIQFQNNGVVDDSQLPKDRFSAERLKGVDSTLKIQPAKLEDSAVYLCASSLELPEAFFGQGTRLTVV.

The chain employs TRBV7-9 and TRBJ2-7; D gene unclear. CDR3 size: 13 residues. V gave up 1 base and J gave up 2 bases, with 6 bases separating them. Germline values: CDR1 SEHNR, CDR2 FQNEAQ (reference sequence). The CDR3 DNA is TGTGCCAGCAGCTTAGGGGCAACCTACGAGCAGTACTTC. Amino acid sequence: CASSLGATYEQYF.

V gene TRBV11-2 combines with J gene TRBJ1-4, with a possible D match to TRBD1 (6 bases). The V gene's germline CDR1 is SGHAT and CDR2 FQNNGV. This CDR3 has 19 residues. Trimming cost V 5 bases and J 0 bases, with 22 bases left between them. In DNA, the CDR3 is TGTGCCAGCAGCACAAATACAGGGCCCCGCTTTGCAACTAATGAAAAACTGTTTTTT. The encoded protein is CASSTNTGPRFATNEKLFF.

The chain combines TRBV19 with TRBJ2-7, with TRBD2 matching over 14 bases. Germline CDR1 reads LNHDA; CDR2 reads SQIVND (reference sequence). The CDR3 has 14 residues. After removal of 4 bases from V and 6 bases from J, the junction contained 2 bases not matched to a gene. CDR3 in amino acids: CASSTGLAGGEQYF. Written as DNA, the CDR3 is TGTGCCAGTAGTACTGGACTAGCGGGAGGCGAGCAGTACTTC.